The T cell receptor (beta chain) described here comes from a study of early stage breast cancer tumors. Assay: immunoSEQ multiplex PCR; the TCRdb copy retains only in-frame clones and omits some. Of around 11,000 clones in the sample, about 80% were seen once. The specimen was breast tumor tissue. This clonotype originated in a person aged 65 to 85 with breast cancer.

CDR3 amino acids: CASSEGRGYDNEQFF. The CDR3 DNA is TGTGCCAGCAGCGAAGGGAGGGGCTACGACAATGAGCAGTTCTTC. The genes are TRBV5-6 and TRBJ2-1; 7 bases agree with TRBD2. This CDR3 is built from 15 residues. Germline V CDR1 and CDR2: SGHDT, YYEEEE. Trimming removed 4 bases from V and 5 bases from J; junction bases left unmatched: 9.